Presented here are 16 T cell receptor beta chains from one specimen sequenced in a study of technical replicates of blood from a handful of donors. Profiling relied on immunoSEQ multiplex PCR, and the TCRdb table lists in-frame clones only, not all of them. The repertoire holds around 79,000 clones, with 85% to 95% as singletons. The sample comprised T cells isolated from PBMCs. These receptors all stem from a human donor in good health.

The chain uses TRBV10-3 and TRBJ2-2; D not certain. This CDR3 has 14 amino acids. The V gene's germline CDR1 is ENHRY and CDR2 SYGVKD. V lost 0 bases and J 5 bases, leaving 7 bases between the germline ends. The CDR3 protein is CAISESTATGELFF. CDR3 nucleotide sequence: TGTGCCATCAGTGAGTCTACAGCTACCGGGGAGCTGTTTTTT.

This clone occurred once. The chain employs TRBV19 and TRBJ2-5; 13 bases are shared with TRBD2. V shed 7 bases and J 5 bases; nucleotides not matched to a gene: 10. CDR1 is LNHDA, CDR2 SQIVND, per germline (reference sequence). CDR3 length: 16 residues. The CDR3 sequence: CASTSRTSGSSETQYF. In nucleotides, the CDR3 is TGTGCCAGTACCTCCCGGACTAGCGGGAGTTCGGAGACCCAGTACTTC.

The rearrangement links TRBV6-5 to TRBJ1-1; D is undetermined. The V and J ends lost 7 bases and 5 bases respectively, with 11 bases between them. Germline CDR1 reads MNHEY; CDR2 reads SVGAGI. The CDR3 runs 12 residues. The CDR3 loop reads CASTTSGTEAFF. DNA for the CDR3: TGTGCCAGCACCACCTCGGGGACTGAAGCTTTCTTT.

The chain joins TRBV28 to TRBJ2-5; TRBD1 matches at 8 bases. J gave up 0 bases and V 7 bases, and 10 bases lay outside the gene matches. The CDR3 contains 16 residues. CDR1 MDHEN and CDR2 SYDVKM come from the germline V gene. In DNA form, the CDR3 reads TGTGCCAGCAAGGAGACAGGGGCTTCCTACCAAGAGACCCAGTACTTC. Protein: CASKETGASYQETQYF.

V usage is TRBV7-9 and J usage is TRBJ2-2, with 9 bases aligning to TRBD1. Germline V gene lookup returns CDR1 SEHNR and CDR2 FQNEAQ (reference sequence). V shed 6 bases and J 6 bases; nucleotides not matched to a gene: 11. The CDR3 length is 16 residues. The CDR3 reads CASRHRDRVSPGELFF. The CDR3 nucleotides are TGTGCCAGCAGACACCGGGACAGGGTATCCCCCGGGGAGCTGTTTTTT. The whole variable domain, remainder taken from reference TRBV7-9 and TRBJ2-2, is DTGVSQNPRHKITKRGQNVTFRCDPISEHNRLYWYRQTLGQGPEFLTYFQNEAQLEKSRLLSDRFSAERPKGSFSTLEIQRTEQGDSAMYLCASRHRDRVSPGELFFGEGSRLTVL.

The rearrangement uses TRBV4-3 and TRBJ2-5; 8 nucleotides agree with TRBD1. The germline V gene encodes CDR1 LGHNA and CDR2 YSLEER. Trimming removed 3 bases from V and 5 bases from J; junction bases left unmatched: 2. CDR3 length: 13 amino acids. The chain's CDR3 is CASSQRTGETQYF. The CDR3 nucleotides read TGCGCCAGCAGCCAGCGGACAGGGGAGACCCAGTACTTC.

The J gene is TRBJ2-7, the V gene TRBV7-8; 7 bases align to TRBD1. The V segment lost 5 bases and the J segment 3 bases; nucleotides outside the gene matches: 7. CDR3 length: 14 residues. Germline V gene sequence: CDR1 SGHVS, CDR2 FQNEAQ. The CDR3 DNA is TGTGCCAGCAGCCCCCGACAGGGATACTACGAGCAGTACTTC. It codes for CASSPRQGYYEQYF.

The CDR3 coding sequence is TGTGCCAGCAGTTACTCTTCGGGGAGCTCCTACAATGAGCAGTTCTTC. Translation gives CASSYSSGSSYNEQFF. The chain couples TRBV6-5 to TRBJ2-1; D perhaps matches TRBD2 (5 bases). The V gene's germline CDR1 is MNHEY and CDR2 SVGAGI. The CDR3 contains 16 residues. V lost 0 bases to trimming and J lost 0 bases, with 9 bases between them.

The chain has TRBV5-4 and TRBJ1-2, with TRBD1 matching over 8 bases. The germline V gene encodes CDR1 SGHNT and CDR2 YYREEE (reference sequence). The trim removed 5 bases at V and 4 bases at J, leaving 4 bases unmatched. This CDR3 has 13 residues. The CDR3 DNA reads as TGTGCCAGCAGTTACAGGGGGGGCTATGGCTACACCTTC. Translating gives CASSYRGGYGYTF.

CDR3 DNA: TGCAGCGTTGCAGCGTTCTATGGCTACACCTTC. The encoded protein is CSVAAFYGYTF. This rearrangement joins TRBV29-1 to TRBJ1-2; D gene unclear. The CDR3 extends over 11 amino acids. The germline V and J ends were trimmed by 4 bases and 4 bases, with 7 bases remaining between them. Germline V gene sequence: CDR1 SQVTM, CDR2 ANQGSEA.

The rearrangement uses TRBV6-6 and TRBJ2-3, with D unresolved. Deletions cut 2 bases from V and 2 bases from J, with 8 bases between. CDR1 is MNHNY and CDR2 is SVGAGI in the germline V gene (reference sequence). This CDR3 comprises 14 residues. This chain's CDR3 is CASSYPRITDTQYF. DNA of the CDR3: TGTGCCAGCAGTTACCCTAGAATCACAGATACGCAGTATTTT.

The V and J genes are TRBV4-3 and TRBJ2-3, with D perhaps TRBD1 (6 bases). The V gene lost 4 bases and the J gene lost 6 bases, with 8 bases spanning the gap. From germline, CDR1 is LGHNA and CDR2 YSLEER. The length of the CDR3 is 12 residues. The CDR3 reads CASSPRGDTQYF. CDR3 DNA sequence: TGCGCCAGCAGCCCGAGGGGGGATACGCAGTATTTT.

The chain combines TRBV7-2 with TRBJ1-5; D unclear. The V and J ends lost 3 bases and 5 bases respectively, with 11 bases between them. The length of the CDR3 is 14 residues. Germline lookup yields CDR1 SGHTA and CDR2 FQGNSA. The CDR3 bases are TGTGCCAGCAGCTTGGAGGTCTCCTATCAGCCCCAGCATTTT. It specifies CASSLEVSYQPQHF. Complete variable domain (other parts from reference TRBV7-2 and TRBJ1-5): GAGVSQSPSNKVTEKGKDVELRCDPISGHTALYWYRQSLGQGLEFLIYFQGNSAPDKSGLPSDRFSAERTGGSVSTLTIQRTQQEDSAVYLCASSLEVSYQPQHFGDGTRLSIL.

The chain combines TRBV7-2 with TRBJ2-3; 7 bases align to TRBD2. Germline CDR1 SGHTA, CDR2 FQGNSA. The CDR3 is 14 amino acids. Losses at the gene ends were 7 bases for V and 5 bases for J; bases not matched to a gene: 9. The CDR3 sequence: CASKVAGAKDTQYF. In DNA, the CDR3 is TGTGCCAGCAAGGTGGCGGGAGCGAAAGATACGCAGTATTTT.

V usage is TRBV5-1 and J usage is TRBJ2-7; 9 bases align to TRBD1. This CDR3 spans 14 amino acids. Germline V gene sequence: CDR1 SGHRS, CDR2 YFSETQ. V shed 5 bases, J shed 5 bases, and the junction held 8 bases outside the gene matches. CDR3: CASRPGQGTDEQYF. In nucleotides, the CDR3 is TGCGCCAGCAGGCCGGGACAGGGTACCGACGAGCAGTACTTC.

The table lists this clone with a count of one. The chain combines TRBV19 with TRBJ2-1; D possibly corresponds to TRBD2 (6 bases). The CDR3 runs to 15 residues. Germline CDR1 LNHDA, CDR2 SQIVND (reference sequence). Trimming took off 5 bases at V and 6 bases at J, with 17 bases between the two ends. The CDR3 is CASSSGGPIVNEQFF. The CDR3, as DNA: TGTGCCAGTAGTTCCGGAGGGCCTATTGTCAATGAGCAGTTCTTC.